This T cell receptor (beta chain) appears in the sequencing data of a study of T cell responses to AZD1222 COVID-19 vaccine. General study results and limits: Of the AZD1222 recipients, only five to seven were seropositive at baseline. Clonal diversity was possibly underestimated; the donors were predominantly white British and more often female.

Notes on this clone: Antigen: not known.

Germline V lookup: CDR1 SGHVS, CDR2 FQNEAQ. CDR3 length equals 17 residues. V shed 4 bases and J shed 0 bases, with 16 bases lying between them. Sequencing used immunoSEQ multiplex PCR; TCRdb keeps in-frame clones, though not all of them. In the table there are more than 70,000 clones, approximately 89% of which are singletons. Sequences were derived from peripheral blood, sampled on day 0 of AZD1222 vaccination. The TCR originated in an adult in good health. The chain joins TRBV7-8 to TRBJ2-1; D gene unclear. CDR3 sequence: CASSSAGRSNSYNEQFF. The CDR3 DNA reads TGTGCCAGCAGCTCAGCAGGACGTTCAAACTCCTACAATGAGCAGTTCTTC.